These 17 T cell receptor beta chains were all obtained from the same sample, sequenced in a study of blood T cell repertoires in COVID-19. Only in-frame clones appear in the TCRdb table, and some are missing; sequencing was by immunoSEQ multiplex PCR. The data contain roughly 89,000 clones, approximately 78% of them singletons. The specimen sequenced was peripheral blood. The receptors derive from a woman of 80 years or more with acute or convalescent COVID-19.

The chain uses TRBV7-9 and TRBJ2-1, with 7 bases that match TRBD1. V lost 1 base, J lost 4 bases, and 10 bases stayed unmatched. The germline gives CDR1 SEHNR, CDR2 FQNEAQ (reference sequence). This CDR3 is 17 amino acids long. For the CDR3, the DNA is TGTGCCAGCAGCTTAGTAATGGGGGACAGTTTTTACAATGAGCAGTTCTTC. As protein: CASSLVMGDSFYNEQFF.

The chain links TRBV5-1 to TRBJ1-3; TRBD1 is a possible D gene (5 bases). This CDR3 is built from 13 residues. The V and J ends lost 3 bases and 1 base respectively, with 5 bases between them. Per the germline V gene, CDR1 is SGHRS and CDR2 is YFSETQ. The CDR3 loop reads CASSYRSGNTIYF. As DNA, the CDR3 is TGCGCCAGCAGCTACAGGTCTGGAAACACCATATATTTT.

The chain couples TRBV7-9 to TRBJ1-1, with 7 bases lining up with TRBD1. The CDR3 has 14 amino acids. From germline, CDR1 is SEHNR and CDR2 FQNEAQ (reference sequence). Germline trimming cut 5 bases from V and 10 bases from J; bases unmatched to any gene: 13. The CDR3 protein is CASSPENTGAGAFF. CDR3 bases: TGTGCCAGCAGCCCAGAAAATACAGGGGCTGGAGCTTTCTTT.

The chain employs TRBV2 and TRBJ2-5, with 9 bases that match TRBD2. J gave up 2 bases and V 0 bases, and 4 bases lay outside the gene matches. This CDR3 region has 16 residues. Looked up from germline, CDR1 is SNHLY and CDR2 is FYNNEI. The CDR3 DNA reads TGTGCCAGCAGTGAAGCGCGGGGGGGACGACAAGAGACCCAGTACTTC. Its protein product is CASSEARGGRQETQYF.

This clone was picked up one time. The V gene is TRBV7-8, the J gene TRBJ1-2; TRBD1 matches 9 bases. The germline CDR1 and CDR2 sequences are SGHVS and FQNEAQ. The CDR3 totals 13 residues. V shed 3 bases and J 8 bases; nucleotides not matched to a gene: 4. CDR3 residues: CASSLWDRDGYTF. Written as DNA, the CDR3 is TGTGCCAGCAGCTTGTGGGACAGGGACGGCTACACCTTC.

J is TRBJ1-1 and V is TRBV6-2 or TRBV6-3, with unresolved D. V was clipped by 6 bases and J by 0 bases, with 11 bases between them. Germline lookup yields CDR1 MNHEY and CDR2 SVGEGT. CDR3 length: 14 amino acids. The CDR3 sequence is CASSPRLMNTEAFF. The CDR3 bases are TGTGCCAGCAGCCCCAGACTGATGAACACTGAAGCTTTCTTT.

This clone has just a few counts. The rearrangement uses TRBV24-1 and TRBJ2-6; 12 bases map to TRBD1. Germline V CDR1 and CDR2: KGHDR, SFDVKD. The length of the CDR3 is 16 residues. With V trimmed by 9 bases and J by 0 bases, 2 bases remained unmatched. The CDR3 DNA sequence: TGTGCCACCGGGGACAGGGGGCTCTCTGGGGCCAACGTCCTGACTTTC. This encodes CATGDRGLSGANVLTF.

The gene calls are TRBV28 and TRBJ1-2; weak D call: TRBD1 (6 bases). Germline V gene sequence: CDR1 MDHEN, CDR2 SYDVKM. This CDR3 region has 13 residues. Trimming cost V 1 base and J 6 bases, with 9 bases left between them. CDR3 amino acids: CASSLYTGNGYTF. The CDR3 DNA reads TGTGCCAGCAGTTTATATACAGGGAATGGCTACACCTTC.

This chain links TRBV7-9 with TRBJ2-1, with 7 bases that match TRBD1. After removal of 2 bases from V and 9 bases from J, the junction contained 10 bases not matched to a gene. CDR3 size: 15 residues. Per the germline V gene, CDR1 is SEHNR and CDR2 is FQNEAQ (reference sequence). In DNA, the CDR3 is TGTGCCAGCAGCTTACATACAGGGGCAGCCCCTGAGCAGTTCTTC. Residues: CASSLHTGAAPEQFF.

The V and J genes are TRBV14 and TRBJ2-1; 12 bases agree with TRBD2. V gave up 3 bases and J gave up 7 bases; unmatched junction bases: 4. Per germline, CDR1 SGHDN and CDR2 FVKESK. The CDR3 covers 15 residues. The CDR3 region is CASSQTSGGFNEQFF. The CDR3, as DNA: TGTGCCAGCAGCCAGACTAGCGGGGGATTTAATGAGCAGTTCTTC.

Worth noting for this clone: The sample carries other DNA sequences with the same CDR3. V gene TRBV4-3 combines with J gene TRBJ1-1; D is unresolved. This CDR3 region has 13 residues. In germline, CDR1 is LGHNA, CDR2 YSLEER. Trimming stripped 0 bases from V and 1 base from J, with 3 bases between. The CDR3 DNA reads as TGCGCCAGCAGCCAAGAACAGAACACTGAAGCTTTCTTT. Encoded protein: CASSQEQNTEAFF.

The chain links TRBV15 to TRBJ2-3, with 11 bases fitting TRBD2. CDR1 is LNHNV, CDR2 YYDKDF, per germline (reference sequence). The trim removed 1 base at V and 0 bases at J, leaving 6 bases unmatched. There are 18 residues in the CDR3. As DNA, the CDR3 is TGTGCCACCAGCAGAGCGCCTCGACTAGCGGGGAGCACAGATACGCAGTATTTT. Translation gives CATSRAPRLAGSTDTQYF. Variable domain in full (rest from reference TRBV15 and TRBJ2-3): DAMVIQNPRYQVTQFGKPVTLSCSQTLNHNVMYWYQQKSSQAPKLLFHYYDKDFNNEADTPDNFQSRRPNTSFCFLDIRSPGLGDTAMYLCATSRAPRLAGSTDTQYFGPGTRLTVL.

The chain links TRBV10-2 to TRBJ2-1; D perhaps matches TRBD1 (5 bases). Trimming shortened V by 4 bases and J by 2 bases, and 12 bases separated the two germline ends. Per the germline V gene, CDR1 is WSHSY and CDR2 is SAAADI. The CDR3 length is 15 residues. This chain's CDR3 is CASSGTGMTYNEQFF. Here the CDR3 DNA reads TGCGCCAGCAGTGGAACAGGAATGACCTACAATGAGCAGTTCTTC.

As concerns this clone: An end of the junction differs from the germline gene, which may be a read error. The chain links TRBV6-1 to TRBJ1-2; 8 positions match TRBD1. The CDR3 spans 11 residues. Germline assignment: CDR1 MNHNS and CDR2 SASEGT. The CDR3 loop is CASSEAWTGNF. The CDR3, as DNA: TGTGCCAGCAGTGAAGCGTGGACAGGGAACTTC.

The V gene is TRBV30, the J gene TRBJ1-1, with D perhaps matching TRBD1 (6 bases). This CDR3 comprises 12 residues. Germline CDR1 reads GTSNPN; CDR2 reads SVGIG (reference sequence). V lost 4 bases to trimming and J lost 10 bases, with 16 bases between them. CDR3 residues: CAWTPSTGLAFF. The DNA of the CDR3 is TGTGCCTGGACCCCCAGCACAGGGTTAGCTTTCTTT.

The gene calls are TRBV11-3 and TRBJ1-1, with 8 bases matching TRBD1. J lost 7 bases, V lost 5 bases, and 9 bases had no gene match. Germline CDR1 is SGHNT and CDR2 is YENEEA. The length of the CDR3 is 14 residues. The CDR3 loop reads CASSPSDRAIEAFF. The CDR3 DNA is TGTGCCAGCAGCCCCTCGGACAGGGCGATTGAAGCTTTCTTT. Full variable domain (rest looked up from reference TRBV11-3 and TRBJ1-1): EAGVVQSPRYKIIEKKQPVAFWCNPISGHNTLYWYLQNLGQGPELLIRYENEEAVDDSQLPKDRFSAERLKGVDSTLKIQPAELGDSAVYLCASSPSDRAIEAFFGQGTRLTVV.

The rearrangement joins TRBV28 to TRBJ1-5; 7 positions match TRBD1. CDR1 is MDHEN, CDR2 SYDVKM, per germline. CDR3 size: 16 residues. V lost 6 bases, J lost 5 bases, and 13 bases stayed unmatched. As DNA, the CDR3 is TGTGCCAGCAGCGGCTTCGGGACAGTTTTAGATCAGCCCCAGCATTTT. It encodes CASSGFGTVLDQPQHF.